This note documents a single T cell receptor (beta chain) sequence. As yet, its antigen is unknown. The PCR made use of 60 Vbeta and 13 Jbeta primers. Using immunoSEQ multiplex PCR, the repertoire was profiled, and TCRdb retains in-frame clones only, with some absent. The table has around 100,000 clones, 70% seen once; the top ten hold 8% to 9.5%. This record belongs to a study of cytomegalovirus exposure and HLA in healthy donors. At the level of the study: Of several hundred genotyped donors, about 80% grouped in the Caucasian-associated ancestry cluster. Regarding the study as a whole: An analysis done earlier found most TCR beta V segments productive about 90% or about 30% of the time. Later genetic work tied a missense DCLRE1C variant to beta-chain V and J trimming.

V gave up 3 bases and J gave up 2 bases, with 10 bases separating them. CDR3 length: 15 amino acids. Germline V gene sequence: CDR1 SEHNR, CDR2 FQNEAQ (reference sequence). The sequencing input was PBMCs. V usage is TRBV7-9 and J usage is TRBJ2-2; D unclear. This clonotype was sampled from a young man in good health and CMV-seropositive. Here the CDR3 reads CASSFWASNTGELFF. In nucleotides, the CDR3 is TGTGCCAGCAGCTTCTGGGCCTCCAACACCGGGGAGCTGTTTTTT.